Following are 9 T cell receptor beta chains from one sample sequenced in a study of glioma-infiltrating T cells after dendritic cell vaccination. The repertoire was sequenced with immunoSEQ multiplex PCR; TCRdb's copy has only in-frame clones and lacks some. The sample shows under 35,000 clones, over 90% of them seen only once. Sequencing was performed on blood, taken before dendritic cell vaccination. Receptors were obtained from a human donor with glioblastoma.

Turning to this clone: At one boundary the junction diverges from the germline segment, which might be a read error. The V and J genes are TRBV10-3 and TRBJ2-1; the match to TRBD2 covers 11 bases. Germline CDR1 reads ENHRY; CDR2 reads SYGVKD. CDR3 size: 16 residues. CDR3 protein: CAVSEWLAGGGMKQFF. In DNA, the CDR3 is TGTGCCGTCAGTGAATGGCTAGCGGGAGGAGGAATGAAGCAGTTCTTC.

The V call is TRBV11-2, the J call TRBJ2-5, with 8 bases lining up with TRBD2. CDR1 and CDR2 from the germline V gene are SGHAT and FQNNGV. This CDR3 spans 17 amino acids. Trimming took 5 bases from V and 4 from J; bases not matched to a gene: 15. This CDR3 is CASSQARGADARETQYF. In nucleotides, the CDR3 is TGTGCCAGCAGCCAGGCGCGGGGGGCCGATGCCAGAGAGACCCAGTACTTC. Full variable domain (missing parts from reference TRBV11-2 and TRBJ2-5): EAGVAQSPRYKIIEKRQSVAFWCNPISGHATLYWYQQILGQGPKLLIQFQNNGVVDDSQLPKDRFSAERLKGVDSTLKIQPAKLEDSAVYLCASSQARGADARETQYFGPGTRLLVL.

V is TRBV5-1 and J is TRBJ1-4, with D uncertain. Germline assignment: CDR1 SGHRS and CDR2 YFSETQ. The V end lost 5 bases, the J end lost 10 bases, and 15 bases lay between the germline ends. The CDR3 has 13 residues. The CDR3 nucleotides read TGCGCCAGCAGTGACGGAACCGGGAGAAAACTGTTTTTT. Translated, it gives CASSDGTGRKLFF.

The chain couples TRBV5-1 to TRBJ2-7; TRBD2 matches 12 bases. The junction had 5 bases not matched to a gene; V was cut back by 4 bases and J by 0 bases. CDR1 SGHRS and CDR2 YFSETQ come from the germline V gene. There are 16 residues in the CDR3. CDR3 sequence (DNA): TGCGCCAGCAGCCAAACTAGCGGGGGGTACTCCTACGAGCAGTACTTC. Translating it yields CASSQTSGGYSYEQYF.

The V gene is TRBV7-8, the J gene TRBJ2-2, with a tentative D call TRBD2 (6 bases). The CDR3 contains 16 residues. The germline CDR1 and CDR2 sequences are SGHVS and FQNEAQ. V shed 1 base and J shed 0 bases, with 9 bases lying between them. For the CDR3, the DNA is TGTGCCAGCAGCTTAGAGGCGGGAACGAACACCGGGGAGCTGTTTTTT. Translated, it gives CASSLEAGTNTGELFF.

The CDR3 DNA reads as TGTGCCAGCAGCCCCGACAGGGGCTATCAGCCCCAGCATTTT. Protein: CASSPDRGYQPQHF. The V call is TRBV7-2, the J call TRBJ1-5; 8 nucleotides match TRBD1. Per the germline V gene, CDR1 is SGHTA and CDR2 is FQGNSA. After removal of 5 bases from V and 5 bases from J, the junction contained 5 bases not matched to a gene. The CDR3 length is 14 residues.

This clone was recorded once. The chain couples TRBV11-2 to TRBJ2-3; 9 bases agree with TRBD2. This CDR3 has 16 residues. The junction had 8 bases not matched to a gene; V was cut back by 5 bases and J by 2 bases. Per germline, CDR1 SGHAT and CDR2 FQNNGV. The CDR3 DNA is TGTGCCAGCAGCCCGGATGGCGGGGGGGCCACAGATACGCAGTATTTT. Translating it yields CASSPDGGGATDTQYF.

V is TRBV5-6 and J is TRBJ2-5; 11 positions match TRBD2. This CDR3 region has 18 residues. Per germline, CDR1 SGHDT and CDR2 YYEEEE. Losses at the gene ends were 0 bases for V and 4 bases for J; bases not matched to a gene: 11. This CDR3 reads CASSLALIAGGRRETQYF. DNA of the CDR3: TGTGCCAGCAGCTTGGCCTTAATAGCGGGGGGGCGGAGAGAGACCCAGTACTTC.

The chain employs TRBV6-1 and TRBJ2-3; D uncertain. Germline CDR1 is MNHNS and CDR2 is SASEGT. The CDR3 runs to 12 residues. DNA of the CDR3: TGTGCAGGCGGTGGCCGCACAGATACGCAGTATTTT. Residues: CAGGGRTDTQYF.